This T cell receptor beta chain comes out of a study of blood T cell repertoires in COVID-19. Study context: Acute-phase and convalescent COVID-19 samples originated in the United States, Italy and Spain.

Original processing notes: Researchers report that nucleated cell counts were estimated from reference gene primer amplification. Sequenced by immunoSEQ multiplex PCR; TCRdb stores in-frame clones only, minus some. V and J calls and clone size follow that table, whereas D and trimming were derived from the DNA. The repertoire consists of about 48,000 clones, with around 84% occurring once and the leading ten covering less than 3%. Seattle-derived patients entered the study during active infection and were followed longitudinally. Germline lookup yields CDR1 MNHEY and CDR2 SMNVEV (reference sequence). This CDR3 comprises 14 residues. The germline V and J ends were trimmed by 4 bases and 3 bases, with 9 bases remaining between them.

The sample comprised peripheral blood. The V and J genes are TRBV27 and TRBJ1-4; possible D gene TRBD1, 6 bases. The origin of this receptor is a woman over 75 with COVID-19, enrolled during active disease. The chain's CDR3 is CASSWGPPNEKLFF. The CDR3 coding sequence is TGTGCCAGCAGTTGGGGGCCCCCTAATGAAAAACTGTTTTTT. Full variable domain (missing parts from reference TRBV27 and TRBJ1-4): EAQVTQNPRYLITVTGKKLTVTCSQNMNHEYMSWYRQDPGLGLRQIYYSMNVEVTDKGDVPEGYKVSRKEKRNFPLILESPSPNQTSLYFCASSWGPPNEKLFFGSGTQLSVL.